This T cell receptor beta chain was found in a study of shared clonotypes between healthy human individuals. Points from the study as a whole: Generally, naive subsets (rather than memory subsets) showed larger estimated richness.

As to this clone: Its antigen is unknown.

Germline V gene data show CDR1 as MNHNS and CDR2 as SASEGT. This CDR3 has 15 residues. Trimming removed 8 bases from V and 5 bases from J; junction bases left unmatched: 10. In replicate PCRs of sorted subsets, roughly 190 ng DNA, tens of thousands of T cell genomes, was used. Method: immunoSEQ multiplex PCR; TCRdb's copy keeps in-frame clones and lacks some. The data hold around 2.5 million clones, with 93% observed a single time. V is TRBV6-1 and J is TRBJ2-5; TRBD2 agrees at 11 bases. This sequence was found in a young man in good health. Some clones in this sample may be carry-over from other donors' samples. Sequences were obtained from naive CD4+ T cells from PBMCs. Regarding subset: CD45RA+ positively selected. CDR3 nucleotide sequence: TGTGCCAGCGTAATTACTAGCGGGAGAGCTGAGACCCAGTACTTC. Protein product: CASVITSGRAETQYF.